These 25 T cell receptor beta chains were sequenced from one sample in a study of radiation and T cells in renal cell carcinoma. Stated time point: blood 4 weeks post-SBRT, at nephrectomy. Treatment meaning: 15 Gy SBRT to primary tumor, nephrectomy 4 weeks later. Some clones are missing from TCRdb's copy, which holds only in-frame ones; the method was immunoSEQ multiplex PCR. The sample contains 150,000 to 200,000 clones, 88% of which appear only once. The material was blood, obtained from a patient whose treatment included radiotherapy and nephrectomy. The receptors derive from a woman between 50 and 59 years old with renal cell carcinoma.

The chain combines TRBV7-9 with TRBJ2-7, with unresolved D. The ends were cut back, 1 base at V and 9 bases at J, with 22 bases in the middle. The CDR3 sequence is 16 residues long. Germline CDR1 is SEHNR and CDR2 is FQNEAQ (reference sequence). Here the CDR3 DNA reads TGTGCCAGCAGCTTAGACCTTTCTTCGGGCCGAATGGGGCAGTACTTC. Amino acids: CASSLDLSSGRMGQYF.

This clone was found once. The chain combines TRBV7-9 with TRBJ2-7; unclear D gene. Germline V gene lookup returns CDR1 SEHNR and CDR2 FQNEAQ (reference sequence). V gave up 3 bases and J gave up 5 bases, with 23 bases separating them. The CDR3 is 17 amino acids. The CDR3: CASSLGIWVKGSDEQYF. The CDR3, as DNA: TGTGCCAGCAGCTTGGGGATCTGGGTGAAAGGTTCAGACGAGCAGTACTTC.

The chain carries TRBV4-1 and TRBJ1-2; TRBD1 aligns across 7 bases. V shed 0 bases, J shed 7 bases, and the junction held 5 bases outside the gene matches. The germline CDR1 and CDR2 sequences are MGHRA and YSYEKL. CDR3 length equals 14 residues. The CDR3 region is CASSQEQGVAGYTF. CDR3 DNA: TGCGCCAGCAGCCAAGAGCAGGGGGTAGCTGGCTACACCTTC.

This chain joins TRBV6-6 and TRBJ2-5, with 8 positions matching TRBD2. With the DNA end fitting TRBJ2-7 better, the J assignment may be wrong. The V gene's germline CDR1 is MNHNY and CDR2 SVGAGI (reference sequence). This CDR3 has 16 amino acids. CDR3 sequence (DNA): TGTGCCAGCAGTTACCGGACGGGGGGGTCATTAGGCGAGCAGTACTTC. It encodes CASSYRTGGSLGEQYF.

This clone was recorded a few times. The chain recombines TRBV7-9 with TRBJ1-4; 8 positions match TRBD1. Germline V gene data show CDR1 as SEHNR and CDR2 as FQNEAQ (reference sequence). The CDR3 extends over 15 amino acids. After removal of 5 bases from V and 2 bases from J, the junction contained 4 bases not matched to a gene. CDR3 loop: CASSRGQGTNEKLFF. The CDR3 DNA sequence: TGTGCCAGCAGCCGCGGACAGGGCACTAATGAAAAACTGTTTTTT. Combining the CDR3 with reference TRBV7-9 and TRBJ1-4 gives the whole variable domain DTGVSQNPRHKITKRGQNVTFRCDPISEHNRLYWYRQTLGQGPEFLTYFQNEAQLEKSRLLSDRFSAERPKGSFSTLEIQRTEQGDSAMYLCASSRGQGTNEKLFFGSGTQLSVL.

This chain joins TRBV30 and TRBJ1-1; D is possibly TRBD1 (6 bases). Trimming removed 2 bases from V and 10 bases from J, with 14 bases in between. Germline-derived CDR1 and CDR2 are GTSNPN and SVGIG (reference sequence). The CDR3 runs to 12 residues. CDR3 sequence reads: CAWSPGARLAFF. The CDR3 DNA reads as TGTGCCTGGAGTCCAGGGGCCCGTTTAGCTTTCTTT. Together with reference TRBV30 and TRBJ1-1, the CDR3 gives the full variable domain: SQTIHQWPATLVQPVGSPLSLECTVEGTSNPNLYWYRQAAGRGLQLLFYSVGIGQISSEVPQNLSASRPQDRQFILSSKKLLLSDSGFYLCAWSPGARLAFFGQGTRLTVV.

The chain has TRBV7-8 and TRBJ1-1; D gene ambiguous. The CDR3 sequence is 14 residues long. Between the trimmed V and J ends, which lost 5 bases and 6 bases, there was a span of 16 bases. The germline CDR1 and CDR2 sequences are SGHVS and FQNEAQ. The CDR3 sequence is CASSHSGGNAEAFF. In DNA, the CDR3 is TGTGCCAGCAGCCATAGCGGAGGGAATGCTGAAGCTTTCTTT. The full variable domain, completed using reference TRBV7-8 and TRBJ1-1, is GAGVSQSPRYKVAKRGQDVALRCDPISGHVSLFWYQQALGQGPEFLTYFQNEAQLDKSGLPSDRFFAERPEGSVSTLKIQRTQQEDSAVYLCASSHSGGNAEAFFGQGTRLTVV.

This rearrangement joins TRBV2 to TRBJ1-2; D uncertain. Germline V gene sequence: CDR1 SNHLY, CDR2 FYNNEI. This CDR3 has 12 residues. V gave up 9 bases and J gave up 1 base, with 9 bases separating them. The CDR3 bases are TGTGCCAGTAGGAGGTTTAACTATGGCTACACCTTC. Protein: CASRRFNYGYTF.

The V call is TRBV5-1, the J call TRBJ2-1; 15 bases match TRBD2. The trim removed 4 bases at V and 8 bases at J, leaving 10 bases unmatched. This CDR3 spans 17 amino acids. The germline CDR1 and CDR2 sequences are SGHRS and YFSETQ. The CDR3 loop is CASSARTSGGVLHEQFF. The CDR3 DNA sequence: TGCGCCAGCAGCGCACGGACTAGCGGGGGGGTTTTACATGAGCAGTTCTTC.

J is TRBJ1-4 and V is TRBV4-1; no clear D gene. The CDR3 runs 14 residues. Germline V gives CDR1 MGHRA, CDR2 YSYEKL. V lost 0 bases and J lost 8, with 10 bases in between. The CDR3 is CASSQDGVREKLFF. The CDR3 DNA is TGCGCCAGCAGCCAAGATGGGGTACGAGAAAAACTGTTTTTT.

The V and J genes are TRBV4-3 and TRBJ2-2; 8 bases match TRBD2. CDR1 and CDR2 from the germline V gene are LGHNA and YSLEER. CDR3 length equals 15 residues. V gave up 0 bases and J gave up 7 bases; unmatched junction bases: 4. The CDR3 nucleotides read TGCGCCAGCAGCCAAGATGCGCTAGCGGGCGGGGAGCTGTTTTTT. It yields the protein CASSQDALAGGELFF.

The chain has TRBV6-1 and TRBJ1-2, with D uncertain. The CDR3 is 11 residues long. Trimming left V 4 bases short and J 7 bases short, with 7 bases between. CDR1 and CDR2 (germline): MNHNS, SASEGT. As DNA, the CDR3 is TGTGCCAGCAGTGGTGGTACTGGCTACACCTTC. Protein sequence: CASSGGTGYTF.

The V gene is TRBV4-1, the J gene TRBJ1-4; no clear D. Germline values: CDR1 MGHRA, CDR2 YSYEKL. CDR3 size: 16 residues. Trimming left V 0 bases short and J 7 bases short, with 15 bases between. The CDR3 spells CASSQEVRRVSEKLFF. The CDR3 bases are TGCGCCAGCAGCCAAGAGGTCAGGAGGGTTAGTGAAAAACTGTTTTTT.

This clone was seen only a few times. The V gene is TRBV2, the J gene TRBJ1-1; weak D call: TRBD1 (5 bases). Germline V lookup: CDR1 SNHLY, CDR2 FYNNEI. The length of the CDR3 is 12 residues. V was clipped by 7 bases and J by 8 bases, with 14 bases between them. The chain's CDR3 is CASNLQRGEAFF. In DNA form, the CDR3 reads TGTGCCAGCAACCTTCAACGGGGGGAAGCTTTCTTT.

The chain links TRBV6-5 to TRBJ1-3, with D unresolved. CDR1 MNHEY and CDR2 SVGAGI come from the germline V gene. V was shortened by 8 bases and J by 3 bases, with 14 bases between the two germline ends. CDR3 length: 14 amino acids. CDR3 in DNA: TGTGCCAGCGGTAGGAGGGCCGGTGGAAACACCATATATTTT. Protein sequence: CASGRRAGGNTIYF.

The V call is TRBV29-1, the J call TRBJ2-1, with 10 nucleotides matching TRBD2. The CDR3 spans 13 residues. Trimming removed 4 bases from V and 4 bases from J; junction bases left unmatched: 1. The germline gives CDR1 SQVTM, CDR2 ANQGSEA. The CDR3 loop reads CSVASGGYNEQFF. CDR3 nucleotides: TGCAGCGTTGCTAGCGGGGGTTACAATGAGCAGTTCTTC.

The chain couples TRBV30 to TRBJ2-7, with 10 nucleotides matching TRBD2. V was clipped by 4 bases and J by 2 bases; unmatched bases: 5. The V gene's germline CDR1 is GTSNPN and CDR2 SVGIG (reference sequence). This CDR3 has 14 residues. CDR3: CAWTSGGSTYEQYF. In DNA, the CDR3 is TGTGCCTGGACTAGCGGGGGAAGTACCTACGAGCAGTACTTC.

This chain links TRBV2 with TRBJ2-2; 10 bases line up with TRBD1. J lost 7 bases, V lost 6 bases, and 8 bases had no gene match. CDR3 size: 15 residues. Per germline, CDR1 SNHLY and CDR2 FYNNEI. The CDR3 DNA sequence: TGTGCCAGCAGGGAGACAGGGGGCGCGAACGGGGAGCTGTTTTTT. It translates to CASRETGGANGELFF.

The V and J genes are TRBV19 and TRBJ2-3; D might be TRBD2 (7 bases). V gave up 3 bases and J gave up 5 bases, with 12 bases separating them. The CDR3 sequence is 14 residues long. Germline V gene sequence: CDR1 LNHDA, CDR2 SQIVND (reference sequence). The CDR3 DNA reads TGTGCCAGTAGTATTGGGGGGGCGGGAGATACGCAGTATTTT. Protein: CASSIGGAGDTQYF.

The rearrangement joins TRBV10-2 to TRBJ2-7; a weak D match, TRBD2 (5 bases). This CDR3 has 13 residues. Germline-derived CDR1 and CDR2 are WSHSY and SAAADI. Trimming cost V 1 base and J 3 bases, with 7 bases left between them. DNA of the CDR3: TGCGCCAGCAGTGAGTTTCGGGGCTACGAGCAGTACTTC. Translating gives CASSEFRGYEQYF.

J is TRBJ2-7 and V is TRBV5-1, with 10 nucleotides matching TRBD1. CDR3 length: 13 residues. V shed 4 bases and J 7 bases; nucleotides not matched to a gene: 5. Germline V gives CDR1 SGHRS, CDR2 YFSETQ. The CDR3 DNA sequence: TGCGCCAGCAGCGGGACAGGGGTTGGAGAGCAGTACTTC. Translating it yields CASSGTGVGEQYF.

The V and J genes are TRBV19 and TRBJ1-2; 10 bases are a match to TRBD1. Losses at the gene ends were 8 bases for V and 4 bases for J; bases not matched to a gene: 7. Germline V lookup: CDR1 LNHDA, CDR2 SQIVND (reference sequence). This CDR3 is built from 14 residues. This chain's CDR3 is CASVRQGASYGYTF. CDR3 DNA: TGTGCCAGTGTCCGACAGGGGGCTTCCTATGGCTACACCTTC.

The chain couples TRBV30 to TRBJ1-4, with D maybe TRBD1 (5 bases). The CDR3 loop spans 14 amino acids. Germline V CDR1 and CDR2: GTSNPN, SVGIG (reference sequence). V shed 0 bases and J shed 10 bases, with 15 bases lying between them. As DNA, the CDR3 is TGTGCCTGGAGTGTTCAGGTGGACATTGTAAAACTGTTTTTT. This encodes CAWSVQVDIVKLFF. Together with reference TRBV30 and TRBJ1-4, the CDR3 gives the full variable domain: SQTIHQWPATLVQPVGSPLSLECTVEGTSNPNLYWYRQAAGRGLQLLFYSVGIGQISSEVPQNLSASRPQDRQFILSSKKLLLSDSGFYLCAWSVQVDIVKLFFGSGTQLSVL.

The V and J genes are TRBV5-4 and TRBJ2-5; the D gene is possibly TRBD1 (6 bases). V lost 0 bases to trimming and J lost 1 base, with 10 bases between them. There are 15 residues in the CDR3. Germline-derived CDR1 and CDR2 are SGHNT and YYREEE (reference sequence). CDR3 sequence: CASSLGEDSQETQYF. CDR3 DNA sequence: TGTGCCAGCAGCTTGGGAGAGGACAGCCAAGAGACCCAGTACTTC.

CDR3 sequence: CASSEGRTQETQYF. Written as DNA, the CDR3 is TGTGCCAGCAGTGAGGGCAGGACCCAAGAGACCCAGTACTTC. This sequence joins TRBV2 and TRBJ2-5; no clear D gene. The CDR3 is made up of 14 amino acids. Germline V gives CDR1 SNHLY, CDR2 FYNNEI. V dropped 3 bases and J dropped 1 base, with 9 bases sitting between them.